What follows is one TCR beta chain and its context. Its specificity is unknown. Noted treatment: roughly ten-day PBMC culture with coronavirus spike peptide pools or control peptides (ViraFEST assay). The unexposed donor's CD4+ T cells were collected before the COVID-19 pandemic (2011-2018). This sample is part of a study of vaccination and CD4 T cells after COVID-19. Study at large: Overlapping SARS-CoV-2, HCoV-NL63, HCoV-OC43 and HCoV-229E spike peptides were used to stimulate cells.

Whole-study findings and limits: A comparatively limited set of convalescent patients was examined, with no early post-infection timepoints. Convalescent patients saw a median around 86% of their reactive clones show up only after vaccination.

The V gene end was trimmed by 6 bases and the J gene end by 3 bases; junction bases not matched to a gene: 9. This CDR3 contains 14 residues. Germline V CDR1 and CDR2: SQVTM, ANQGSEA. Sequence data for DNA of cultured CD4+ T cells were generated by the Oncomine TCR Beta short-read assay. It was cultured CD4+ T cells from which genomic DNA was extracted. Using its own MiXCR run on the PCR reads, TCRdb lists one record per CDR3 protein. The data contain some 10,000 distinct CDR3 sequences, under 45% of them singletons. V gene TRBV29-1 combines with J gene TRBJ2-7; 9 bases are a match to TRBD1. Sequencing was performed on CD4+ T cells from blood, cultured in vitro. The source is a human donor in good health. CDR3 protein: CSVATGGEVYEQYF. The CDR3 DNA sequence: TGCAGCGTCGCAACAGGGGGCGAAGTCTACGAGCAGTACTTC.